This T cell receptor (beta chain) emerged from a study of T cells in localized non-small cell lung cancer. The study, taken as a whole, reports: Tumor samples were not multi-region, leaving intratumor heterogeneity unexcluded. Compared with tumor, uninvolved adjacent lung displayed greater T cell clonality, ranking highest overall.

Measured with immunoSEQ multiplex PCR; TCRdb has only the in-frame clones, and not every one. The sample records under 5,000 clones, 30% being singletons. The CDR3 has 12 amino acids. On this clone: Its antigen remains unidentified.

The specimen comprised lung tumor tissue, sampled before any cancer treatment. The origin of this receptor is a male donor aged 60 or older with stage III lung adenocarcinoma. J is TRBJ2-7 and V is TRBV1; TRBD2 is taken as the D call from the table, unchecked against the DNA. TRBV1 is marked as a pseudogene. The CDR3 DNA follows: TGCGCCAGCAGCTTACGGTCCTACGAGCAGTACTTC. This sequence encodes CASSLRSYEQYF.